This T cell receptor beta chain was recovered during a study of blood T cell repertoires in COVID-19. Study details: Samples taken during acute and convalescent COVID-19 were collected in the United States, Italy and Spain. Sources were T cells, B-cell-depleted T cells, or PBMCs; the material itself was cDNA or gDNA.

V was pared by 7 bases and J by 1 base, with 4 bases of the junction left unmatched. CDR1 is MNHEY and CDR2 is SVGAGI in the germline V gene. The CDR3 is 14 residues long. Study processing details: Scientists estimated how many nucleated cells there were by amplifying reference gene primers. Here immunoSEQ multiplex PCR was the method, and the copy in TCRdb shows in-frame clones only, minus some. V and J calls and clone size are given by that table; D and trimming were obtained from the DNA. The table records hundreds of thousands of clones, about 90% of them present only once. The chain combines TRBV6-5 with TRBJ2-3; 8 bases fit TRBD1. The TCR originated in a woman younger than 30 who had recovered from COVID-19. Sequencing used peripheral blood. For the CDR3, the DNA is TGTGCCAGCACCCCGGACAGGGGCACAGATACGCAGTATTTT. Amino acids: CASTPDRGTDTQYF.